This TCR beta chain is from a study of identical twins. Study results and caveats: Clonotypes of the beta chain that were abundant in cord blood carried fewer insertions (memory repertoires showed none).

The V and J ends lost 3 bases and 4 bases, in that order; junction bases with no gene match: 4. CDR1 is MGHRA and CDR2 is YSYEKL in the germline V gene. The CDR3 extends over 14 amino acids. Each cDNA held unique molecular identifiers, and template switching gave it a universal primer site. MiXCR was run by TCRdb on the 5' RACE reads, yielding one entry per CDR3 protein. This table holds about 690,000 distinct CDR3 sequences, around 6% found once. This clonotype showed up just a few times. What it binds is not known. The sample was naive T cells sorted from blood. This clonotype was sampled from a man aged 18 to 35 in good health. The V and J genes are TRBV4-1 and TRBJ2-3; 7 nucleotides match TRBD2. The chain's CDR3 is CASSQGLSSDTQYF. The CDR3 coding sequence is TGCGCCAGCAGCCAGGGACTAAGTTCAGATACGCAGTATTTT.